Presented here are 18 T cell receptor beta chains from one specimen sequenced in a study of somatic mutations in cytotoxic T cells in rheumatoid arthritis. Clones were read by immunoSEQ multiplex PCR, and TCRdb kept only the in-frame ones, dropping some. The table has about 27,000 clones, nearly 75% seen once; the top ten hold 9.9%. Sequenced sample: CD8+ T cells sorted from blood. The receptors were gathered from a woman aged 18-29 years in good health.

The rearrangement uses TRBV6-6 and TRBJ1-1, with TRBD1 as a possible D gene (6 bases). This CDR3 region has 10 residues. V gave up 8 bases and J gave up 11 bases, with 12 bases separating them. Germline CDR1 is MNHNY and CDR2 is SVGAGI (reference sequence). The CDR3 nucleotides are TGTGCCAGCGGCAGGGGTAGGGCTTTCTTT. Residues: CASGRGRAFF.

The sample holds a few counts of this clone. The gene calls are TRBV7-6 and TRBJ1-1; D is unresolved. Germline loops: CDR1 SGHVS, CDR2 FNYEAQ. CDR3 length: 13 amino acids. Trimming cost V 1 base and J 3 bases, with 6 bases left between them. The CDR3 sequence: CASSLGPDTEAFF. The DNA for the CDR3 is TGTGCCAGCAGCTTAGGGCCTGACACTGAAGCTTTCTTT.

This clone was seen a few times. The rearrangement joins TRBV7-9 to TRBJ2-1; D remains ambiguous. Germline V gene lookup returns CDR1 SEHNR and CDR2 FQNEAQ (reference sequence). V was trimmed by 1 base and J by 9 bases, leaving 7 bases between them. The CDR3 spans 12 residues. The CDR3 loop reads CASSLVSTEQFF. CDR3 bases: TGTGCCAGCAGCTTAGTTAGCACTGAGCAGTTCTTC.

The V gene is TRBV19, the J gene TRBJ1-5; perhaps TRBD1 as D (5 bases). V lost 7 bases, J lost 0 bases, and 13 bases lay in between. Germline V gene lookup returns CDR1 LNHDA and CDR2 SQIVND (reference sequence). This CDR3 has 15 amino acids. This CDR3 reads CASKILGDSNQPQHF. The CDR3 region has the DNA TGTGCCAGTAAGATTTTGGGGGATAGCAATCAGCCCCAGCATTTT.

This clone was recorded a few times. The chain uses TRBV27 and TRBJ1-1; 7 bases line up with TRBD1. This CDR3 is 14 amino acids long. CDR1 MNHEY and CDR2 SMNVEV come from the germline V gene (reference sequence). V trimming: 5 bases; J trimming: 3 bases; junction bases outside the gene matches: 6. The CDR3 bases are TGTGCCAGCAGTCCCTTGACAGGGTACACTGAAGCTTTCTTT. It specifies CASSPLTGYTEAFF.

CDR3 in amino acids: CASSYWEGDTEAFF. The CDR3 DNA follows: TGTGCCAGCAGTTACTGGGAGGGAGACACTGAAGCTTTCTTT. The V and J genes are TRBV6-5 and TRBJ1-1; D not certain. This CDR3 is built from 14 residues. The germline gives CDR1 MNHEY, CDR2 SVGAGI. Trimming took off 1 base at V and 3 bases at J, with 9 bases between the two ends.

Only a few counts were recorded for this clone. The chain uses TRBV28 and TRBJ1-4, with D possibly matching TRBD1 (6 bases). The germline V gene has CDR1 MDHEN and CDR2 SYDVKM. This CDR3 has 13 amino acids. V was cut by 8 bases and J by 7 bases, with 14 bases left in between. The CDR3 spells CASLGGGIEKLFF. The CDR3 DNA reads TGTGCCAGCTTAGGAGGGGGAATTGAAAAACTGTTTTTT.

CDR3 coding DNA: TGTGCCAGCAGCCCATTCAGCGACACCGGGGAGCTGTTTTTT. Its protein is CASSPFSDTGELFF. The chain is built from TRBV6-5 and TRBJ2-2; D is unresolved. V dropped 6 bases and J dropped 3 bases, with 11 bases sitting between them. The CDR3 totals 14 residues. The germline V gene has CDR1 MNHEY and CDR2 SVGAGI.

This clone was observed a few times. The chain carries TRBV6-5 and TRBJ2-1; TRBD2 aligns across 8 bases. V dropped 8 bases and J dropped 1; count of bases not matched to a gene: 4. The germline gives CDR1 MNHEY, CDR2 SVGAGI. The CDR3 spans 14 residues. As DNA, the CDR3 is TGTGCCAGCGGTACGGGAGGGTCCTACAATGAGCAGTTCTTC. Its protein is CASGTGGSYNEQFF.

The V gene is TRBV9, the J gene TRBJ1-2, with 10 nucleotides matching TRBD1. Germline-derived CDR1 and CDR2 are SGDLS and YYNGEE. With 0 bases clipped from V and 4 bases from J, the junction kept 6 bases outside the gene matches. CDR3 size: 16 residues. In nucleotides, the CDR3 is TGTGCCAGCAGCGTAGCTGCGGGGACAGGGGCCTATGGCTACACCTTC. The encoded protein is CASSVAAGTGAYGYTF.

V gene TRBV7-8 combines with J gene TRBJ2-2; D possibly corresponds to TRBD2 (5 bases). Looked up from germline, CDR1 is SGHVS and CDR2 is FQNEAQ. The CDR3 is 16 amino acids. Trimming removed 3 bases from V and 0 bases from J, with 11 bases in between. The CDR3 loop reads CASSFPGLTNTGELFF. The CDR3 DNA reads as TGTGCCAGCAGCTTCCCTGGACTTACGAACACCGGGGAGCTGTTTTTT.

The chain links TRBV11-2 to TRBJ1-6; D is undetermined. CDR1 and CDR2 (germline): SGHAT, FQNNGV. The CDR3 runs 16 residues. Trimming took 1 base from V and 3 from J, leaving 10 bases between them. The CDR3 loop reads CASSLAGRDYNSPLHF. Written as DNA, the CDR3 is TGTGCCAGCAGCTTAGCCGGACGGGACTATAATTCACCCCTCCACTTT.

The chain couples TRBV6-5 to TRBJ2-1; 8 nucleotides line up with TRBD2. Trimming cost V 2 bases and J 4 bases; bases outside gene matches: 4. The CDR3 covers 15 residues. CDR1 is MNHEY and CDR2 is SVGAGI in the germline V gene. This CDR3 is CASSYGLARYNEQFF. The CDR3, as DNA: TGTGCCAGCAGTTACGGACTAGCAAGGTACAATGAGCAGTTCTTC.

The chain links TRBV29-1 to TRBJ2-1, with 7 bases aligning to TRBD2. Unmatched junction bases numbered 12, after V lost 7 bases and J lost 0 bases. Germline values: CDR1 SQVTM, CDR2 ANQGSEA. This CDR3 contains 16 residues. The CDR3 loop reads CSGDGRSGNSYNEQFF. The CDR3 nucleotides read TGCAGCGGTGACGGGCGGAGCGGGAACTCCTACAATGAGCAGTTCTTC.

The chain is built from TRBV28 and TRBJ1-1; D not certain. The CDR3 is 15 residues long. Germline loops: CDR1 MDHEN, CDR2 SYDVKM. V was pared by 5 bases and J by 0 bases, with 13 bases between. The CDR3 loop reads CASSRFEEVNTEAFF. The CDR3 DNA reads TGTGCCAGCAGTCGCTTTGAGGAGGTGAACACTGAAGCTTTCTTT.

V and J are TRBV28 and TRBJ2-7, with 8 bases that match TRBD2. V lost 3 bases and J lost 5; bases outside the gene matches: 3. The CDR3 loop spans 13 amino acids. The germline V gene has CDR1 MDHEN and CDR2 SYDVKM. For the CDR3, the DNA is TGTGCCAGCAGTTTGGGCGGGGGGAACGAGCAGTACTTC. This sequence encodes CASSLGGGNEQYF.

The chain employs TRBV7-9 and TRBJ2-3, with 9 bases lining up with TRBD2. Germline V lookup: CDR1 SEHNR, CDR2 FQNEAQ (reference sequence). Trimming removed 5 bases from V and 5 bases from J; junction bases left unmatched: 14. The CDR3 contains 17 residues. CDR3 region: CASSHPPLRGGQDTQYF. CDR3 sequence (DNA): TGTGCCAGCAGCCACCCCCCTTTGCGGGGGGGCCAAGATACGCAGTATTTT. The full variable domain, in which reference TRBV7-9 and TRBJ2-3 provide the parts outside the CDR3, is DTGVSQNPRHKITKRGQNVTFRCDPISEHNRLYWYRQTLGQGPEFLTYFQNEAQLEKSRLLSDRFSAERPKGSFSTLEIQRTEQGDSAMYLCASSHPPLRGGQDTQYFGPGTRLTVL.

This chain joins TRBV4-1 and TRBJ2-2; 7 positions match TRBD2. The ends lost 1 base at V and 4 bases at J; junction bases unmatched: 9. This CDR3 spans 17 amino acids. Germline lookup yields CDR1 MGHRA and CDR2 YSYEKL. CDR3 region: CASSQVSGWGGTGELFF. The CDR3 coding sequence is TGCGCCAGCAGCCAAGTCTCTGGCTGGGGGGGCACCGGGGAGCTGTTTTTT.